These 24 T cell receptor beta chains share one sample of origin, sequenced in a study of CD8 T cells in Susac syndrome. The authors reverse transcribed roughly 0.5 to 1 ug RNA with random hexamers. TCRdb recomputed calls from the immunoSEQ multiplex PCR reads with MiXCR, one row per CDR3 protein. The table has around 130,000 distinct CDR3 sequences, roughly 76% seen once. The sequencing sample was made of CD8+ T cells from PBMCs. These receptors came from a human donor with multiple sclerosis.

The chain links TRBV6-1 to TRBJ1-2; tentatively, D is TRBD1 (6 bases). The CDR3 extends over 16 amino acids. The V gene lost 6 bases and the J gene lost 6 bases, with 23 bases spanning the gap. Per the germline V gene, CDR1 is MNHNS and CDR2 is SASEGT. In DNA form, the CDR3 reads TGTGCCAGCAGCTCATATGAGAGGGGGGGCGCCGATGGCTACACCTTC. It yields the protein CASSSYERGGADGYTF.

The chain carries TRBV25-1 and TRBJ2-7, with 8 bases lining up with TRBD2. Germline trimming cut 4 bases from V and 6 bases from J; bases unmatched to any gene: 14. The CDR3 runs to 16 residues. Germline CDR1 is MGHDK and CDR2 is SYGVNS. CDR3 nucleotide sequence: TGTGCCAGCAGTGGTCCTGATAGCGGGACCGGGGGCGAGCAGTACGTC. Translated, it gives CASSGPDSGTGGEQYV.

V and J are TRBV19 and TRBJ2-1; 7 bases agree with TRBD1. Trimming took 1 base from V and 8 from J; bases not matched to a gene: 2. CDR1 LNHDA and CDR2 SQIVND come from the germline V gene (reference sequence). The CDR3 is 13 amino acids. The CDR3 sequence: CASSIGGGYEQFF. The CDR3 DNA follows: TGTGCCAGTAGTATAGGAGGGGGCTATGAGCAGTTCTTC.

This clonotype appeared a single time. This chain connects TRBV28 to TRBJ1-1; D not certain. Germline lookup yields CDR1 MDHEN and CDR2 SYDVKM. This CDR3 has 16 residues. V lost 2 bases to trimming and J lost 0 bases, with 13 bases between them. CDR3 in DNA: TGTGCCAGCAGTTTAATGGGTATCACCATGAACACTGAAGCTTTCTTT. Amino acids: CASSLMGITMNTEAFF.

V is TRBV7-9 and J is TRBJ1-1; 7 bases agree with TRBD1. The CDR3 is 14 residues long. CDR1 SEHNR and CDR2 FQNEAQ come from the germline V gene (reference sequence). The V and J ends lost 5 bases and 7 bases, in that order; junction bases with no gene match: 10. The CDR3 loop reads CASSIPGQRNEAFF. The CDR3 DNA follows: TGTGCCAGCAGCATCCCGGGACAGAGGAATGAAGCTTTCTTT.

The CDR3 bases are TGTGCCAGTAATACAGGGATGGGTACTGAAGCTTTCTTT. Its protein product is CASNTGMGTEAFF. The rearrangement joins TRBV19 to TRBJ1-1; tentatively, D is TRBD1 (6 bases). Germline V CDR1 and CDR2: LNHDA, SQIVND (reference sequence). The CDR3 has 13 amino acids. The V end lost 7 bases, the J end lost 5 bases, and 14 bases lay between the germline ends.

The rearrangement links TRBV19 to TRBJ2-1; no clear D gene. Trimming stripped 7 bases from V and 6 bases from J, with 13 bases between. This CDR3 is built from 13 residues. Germline CDR1 is LNHDA and CDR2 is SQIVND (reference sequence). CDR3 amino acids: CASTGSLLNEQFF. DNA of the CDR3: TGTGCCAGTACGGGCAGTTTGCTCAATGAGCAGTTCTTC.

The rearrangement joins TRBV25-1 to TRBJ1-4, with no clear D. The germline gives CDR1 MGHDK, CDR2 SYGVNS. The V end was cut by 2 bases, the J end by 2 bases, with 15 bases between. This CDR3 has 17 amino acids. In nucleotides, the CDR3 is TGTGCCAGCAGTGAAGGGGTCGGCGGAAAGACTAATGAAAAACTGTTTTTT. Its translation is CASSEGVGGKTNEKLFF.

This chain links TRBV6-2 or TRBV6-3 with TRBJ2-7, with D unclear. Deletions cut 6 bases from V and 0 bases from J, with 15 bases between. The germline gives CDR1 MNHEY, CDR2 SVGEGT. The CDR3 covers 15 residues. In DNA form, the CDR3 reads TGTGCCAGCAGCTCCGACTTAAGGAGCTCCTACGAGCAGTACGTC. Protein: CASSSDLRSSYEQYV.

In this sample, this clonotype turned up once. The CDR3 DNA reads as TGTGCCAGCAGCTCCGGATTAGCGGATTTAACAGATACGCAGTATTTT. Its protein is CASSSGLADLTDTQYF. The V and J genes are TRBV7-9 and TRBJ2-3; tentative D call: TRBD2 (6 bases). There are 16 residues in the CDR3. Trimming removed 4 bases from V and 3 bases from J, with 17 bases in between. Germline V CDR1 and CDR2: SEHNR, FQNEAQ (reference sequence).

This rearrangement joins TRBV2 to TRBJ1-1; TRBD1 aligns across 7 bases. The CDR3 is 12 residues long. The germline V gene has CDR1 SNHLY and CDR2 FYNNEI. J gave up 6 bases and V 6 bases, and 4 bases lay outside the gene matches. DNA of the CDR3: TGTGCCAGCAGACAGGGGAGGCCTGAAGCTTTCTTT. It yields the protein CASRQGRPEAFF.

The chain carries TRBV18 and TRBJ2-2; no clear D. Germline CDR1 is KGHSH and CDR2 is LQKENI. V was shortened by 3 bases and J by 4 bases, with 9 bases between the two germline ends. There are 14 residues in the CDR3. CDR3 residues: CASSPDGFTGELFF. For the CDR3, the DNA is TGTGCCAGCTCACCCGACGGTTTCACCGGGGAGCTGTTTTTT.

As concerns this clonotype: At one boundary the junction diverges from the germline segment, which might be a read error. This chain uses TRBV23-1 with TRBJ1-2, with 8 bases that match TRBD1. Being an ORF, TRBV23-1 has a function that is uncertain. This CDR3 region has 18 residues. In nucleotides, the CDR3 is TGCGCCAGCAGCCAATCCGTTCCGGACAGGGCGCGGAAGGGTGGCTACACCTTC. This encodes CASSQSVPDRARKGGYTF.

The chain combines TRBV12-3 or TRBV12-4 with TRBJ2-2; D ambiguous. The CDR3 loop spans 16 amino acids. V was shortened by 1 base and J by 0 bases, with 9 bases between the two germline ends. CDR3 sequence: CASSLGPHSNTGELFF. The CDR3 DNA follows: TGTGCCAGCAGTTTAGGGCCTCACTCGAACACCGGGGAGCTGTTTTTT.

The chain links TRBV6-2 or TRBV6-3 to TRBJ1-6; unclear D gene. Trimming removed 10 bases at V and 8 bases at J, with 21 bases between. Germline V gene lookup returns CDR1 MNHEY and CDR2 SVGEGT. The CDR3 length is 15 residues. The CDR3 spells CATLSVPGVDSPLHF. The CDR3 DNA is TGTGCCACCCTTAGTGTGCCCGGCGTGGATTCACCCCTCCACTTT.

The J gene is TRBJ2-3, the V gene TRBV30; 15 bases are a match to TRBD2. The CDR3 is 16 residues long. Germline trimming cut 5 bases from V and 0 bases from J; bases unmatched to any gene: 3. Looked up from germline, CDR1 is GTSNPN and CDR2 is SVGIG (reference sequence). For the CDR3, the DNA is TGTGCCTGGGAGGGACTAGCGGGAGGTAGCACAGATACGCAGTATTTT. This encodes CAWEGLAGGSTDTQYF.

This clonotype came up once. V usage is TRBV19 and J usage is TRBJ1-5; D is perhaps TRBD1 (5 bases). Germline CDR1 and CDR2: LNHDA and SQIVND (reference sequence). The CDR3 has 13 amino acids. Trimming shortened V by 6 bases and J by 5 bases, and 11 bases separated the two germline ends. Here the CDR3 reads CASSGTPHQPQHF. In DNA, the CDR3 is TGTGCCAGTAGCGGGACCCCCCATCAGCCCCAGCATTTT.

This rearrangement joins TRBV27 to TRBJ1-1; D remains unclear. Germline CDR1 MNHEY, CDR2 SMNVEV (reference sequence). The V and J ends lost 5 bases and 2 bases respectively, with 9 bases between them. The CDR3 is 13 residues long. The CDR3 bases are TGTGCCAGCAGTGTGTCAATTAACACTGAAGCTTTCTTT. Translating it yields CASSVSINTEAFF.

V and J are TRBV12-5 and TRBJ2-3; D tentatively reads TRBD1 or TRBD2 (5 bases each). The V gene's germline CDR1 is LGHNT and CDR2 FRNRAP. V gave up 0 bases and J gave up 10 bases, with 11 bases separating them. The CDR3 runs to 13 residues. CDR3 in amino acids: CASGLVLGDPQYF. The CDR3 region has the DNA TGTGCTAGTGGTTTGGTACTGGGGGACCCGCAGTATTTT.

The chain is built from TRBV7-9 and TRBJ2-1; TRBD1 agrees at 10 bases. Per the germline V gene, CDR1 is SEHNR and CDR2 is FQNEAQ (reference sequence). V dropped 5 bases and J dropped 8; count of bases not matched to a gene: 9. The CDR3 has 15 amino acids. The CDR3 sequence: CASSPPDRGSDEQFF. The DNA of the CDR3 is TGTGCCAGCAGCCCCCCGGACAGGGGGTCGGATGAGCAGTTCTTC.

This clonotype has just a few counts. The chain employs TRBV4-2 and TRBJ2-2; D is unclear. From germline, CDR1 is LGHNA and CDR2 YNFKEQ. The V and J ends lost 5 bases and 4 bases respectively, with 2 bases between them. CDR3 length equals 11 residues. The CDR3 reads CASSATGELFF. CDR3 nucleotide sequence: TGTGCCAGCAGCGCCACCGGGGAGCTGTTTTTT.

The chain joins TRBV3-1 to TRBJ1-1, with D unclear. The CDR3 loop spans 14 amino acids. V lost 0 bases and J 4 bases, leaving 9 bases between the germline ends. Per germline, CDR1 LGHDT and CDR2 YNNKEL (reference sequence). The CDR3 bases are TGTGCCAGCAGCCAAGACTATGAAGGCACTGAAGCTTTCTTT. It specifies CASSQDYEGTEAFF.

This chain uses TRBV6-5 with TRBJ1-2, with TRBD1 matching 9 bases. Germline CDR1 is MNHEY and CDR2 is SVGAGI. The V gene end was trimmed by 4 bases and the J gene end by 4 bases; junction bases not matched to a gene: 7. This CDR3 is built from 15 residues. The CDR3 loop reads CASSSGTGSSYGYTF. In DNA form, the CDR3 reads TGTGCCAGCAGTTCCGGGACAGGGTCGAGCTATGGCTACACCTTC.

The chain is built from TRBV4-1 and TRBJ1-5; tentative D call: TRBD1 (6 bases). The CDR3 contains 16 residues. The V end lost 0 bases, the J end lost 9 bases, and 18 bases lay between the germline ends. Germline V gene data show CDR1 as MGHRA and CDR2 as YSYEKL. CDR3 sequence: CASSQDPLGAGWPQHF. In DNA form, the CDR3 reads TGCGCCAGCAGCCAAGATCCGCTGGGGGCCGGTTGGCCCCAGCATTTT.